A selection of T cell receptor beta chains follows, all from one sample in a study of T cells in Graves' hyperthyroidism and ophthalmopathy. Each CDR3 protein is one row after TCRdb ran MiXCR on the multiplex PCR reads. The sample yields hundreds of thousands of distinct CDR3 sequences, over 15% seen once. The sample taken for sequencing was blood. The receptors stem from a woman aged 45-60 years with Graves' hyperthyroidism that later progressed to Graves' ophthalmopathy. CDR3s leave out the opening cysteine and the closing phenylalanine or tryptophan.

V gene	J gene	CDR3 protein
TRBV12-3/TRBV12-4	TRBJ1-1	ASRDPRNTEAF
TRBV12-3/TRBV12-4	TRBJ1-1	ASRTNRGTNTEAF
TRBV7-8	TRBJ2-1	ASSQRTVRGGEQF
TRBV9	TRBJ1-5	ASSVAAGEGQPQH
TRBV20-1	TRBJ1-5	SATGVGSNQPQH
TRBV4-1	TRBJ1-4	ASSQDTVRLKGEKLF
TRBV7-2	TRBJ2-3	ASRPRPGRTDTQY
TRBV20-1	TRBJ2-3	SAEEPKGRSTDTQY
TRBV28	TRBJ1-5	ASSNAGTENQPQH
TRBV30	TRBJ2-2	AWNGGRNTGELF
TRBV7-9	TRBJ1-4	ASSHITGGEKLF
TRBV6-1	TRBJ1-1	ASSEYRILNTEAF
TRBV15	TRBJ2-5	ATSIGGAQRETQY
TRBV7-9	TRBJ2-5	ASSSGLAEETQY
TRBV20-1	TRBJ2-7	SAREIKTGGEEQY
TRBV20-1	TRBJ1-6	SAGDRVTPSSPLH
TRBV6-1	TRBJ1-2	ASSEGTGFSYT
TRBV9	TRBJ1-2	ASSGPGQYGYT
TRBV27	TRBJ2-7	ASSTRDRASYEQY
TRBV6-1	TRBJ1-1	ASRPGGGYTEAF
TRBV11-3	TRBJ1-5	ASSRAGSNQPQH
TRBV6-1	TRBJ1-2	ASSDQRQETYGYT
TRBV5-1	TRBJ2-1	ASSIRTGGHEQF
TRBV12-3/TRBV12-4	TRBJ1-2	ASSPHLLPNYGYT
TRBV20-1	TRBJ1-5	SALFTGSRNQPQH
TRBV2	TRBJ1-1	ASISVSDTEAF
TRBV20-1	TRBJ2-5	SAGVAGVKETQY